Listed below are T cell receptor beta chains from one sample, sequenced in a study of CD8+ T cells in alopecia areata. Sequenced by immunoSEQ multiplex PCR; TCRdb stores in-frame clones only, minus some. The sample has over 95,000 clones; 60% to 65% are singletons. The sample consisted of CD8+ T cells sorted from blood, taken at week 4, from a patient treated with tofacitinib. The receptors originated from a human donor with alopecia areata. Both conserved end residues are part of each CDR3. Each record gives: clone size, J gene, V gene, D gene, CDR3 DNA, CDR3 protein. D genes are given only for firm matches. Clone size, where shown, is once, few, many, or a class for clones that have expanded.

few	TRBJ2-1	TRBV30	TRBD2	TGTGCCTGGAGTCTCGGACTAGCCGACAATGAGCAGTTCTTC	CAWSLGLADNEQFF
.	TRBJ1-5	TRBV2	.	TGTGCCAGCAGTGTGCCGGGGTTAGGCAATCAGCCCCAGCATTTT	CASSVPGLGNQPQHF
.	TRBJ2-4	TRBV5-4	.	TGTGCCAGCAGCTTTGGGGCGGGACACATTCAGTACTTC	CASSFGAGHIQYF
.	TRBJ2-5	TRBV5-8	.	TGTGCCAGCAGCACCTTAGTCGGGGAGACCCAGTACTTC	CASSTLVGETQYF
.	TRBJ1-5	TRBV20-1	.	TGCAGTGCAGGACAGCCCCAGCATTTT	CSAGQPQHF
once	TRBJ2-7	TRBV28	TRBD2	TGTGCCAGCAGTCCCCGGACTAGTAGGAGCTCCTACGAGCAGTACTTC	CASSPRTSRSSYEQYF
.	TRBJ2-7	TRBV25-1	TRBD1	TGTGCCAGCAACCCCCGGGACAGAGATTACGAGCAGTACTTC	CASNPRDRDYEQYF
.	TRBJ1-5	TRBV27	.	TGTGCCGCGGGTGGCAATCAGCCCCAGCATTTT	CAAGGNQPQHF
.	TRBJ2-2	TRBV7-9	.	TGTGCCAGCAGCGACCCCAGGGATCACACCGGGGAGCTGTTTTTT	CASSDPRDHTGELFF
few	TRBJ1-2	TRBV7-9	TRBD1	TGTGCCAGCAGCTTCGGACAGGGCTATGGCTACACCTTC	CASSFGQGYGYTF
.	TRBJ1-1	TRBV27	.	TGTGCCAGCAGTTTAGGCCCGTACACTGAAGCTTTCTTT	CASSLGPYTEAFF
.	TRBJ2-3	TRBV4-1	TRBD2	TGCGCCAGCAGCCAGACGCTAGCGGGAGGGACCACAGATACGCAGTATTTT	CASSQTLAGGTTDTQYF
.	TRBJ2-3	TRBV29-1	TRBD1	TGCAGCGTTGACCGACAGGGGACGGCAGATACGCAGTATTTT	CSVDRQGTADTQYF
once	TRBJ2-1	TRBV4-1	TRBD2	TGCGCCAGCAGCCAAGATCTAGCCAGCGGGGGGGCCGGTGAGCAGTTCTTC	CASSQDLASGGAGEQFF
.	TRBJ2-5	TRBV27	.	TGTGCCAGCAGTTTAACACAACAAGAGACCCAGTACTTC	CASSLTQQETQYF
.	TRBJ2-7	TRBV4-3	TRBD2	TGCGCCAGCAGCCAGGGACTAGCGCAAGCCTACGAGCAGTACTTC	CASSQGLAQAYEQYF
.	TRBJ2-4	TRBV7-3	.	TGTGCCAGCAGCTTAAAGTCCGGGATAGCCAAAAACATTCAGTACTTC	CASSLKSGIAKNIQYF
.	TRBJ1-5	TRBV28	.	TGTGCCAGCAGTCCGACAGTAGATCAGCCCCAGCATTTT	CASSPTVDQPQHF
few	TRBJ2-5	TRBV5-6	TRBD1	TGTGCCAGCAGCTTGGGTGCCGGGACAGCTCAAGAGACCCAGTACTTC	CASSLGAGTAQETQYF
.	TRBJ1-1	TRBV5-1	.	TGCGCCAGCAGCCCAGACGGGTACACTGAAGCTTTCTTT	CASSPDGYTEAFF
.	TRBJ2-1	TRBV4-1	TRBD2	TGCGCCAGCAGCCAAATAGCGGGAGGGGGCAATGAGCAGTTCTTC	CASSQIAGGGNEQFF
.	TRBJ2-3	TRBV4-3	TRBD1	TGCGCCAGCAGCCCCACCCCGGGACAGGGGGCGGATACGCAGTATTTT	CASSPTPGQGADTQYF
once	TRBJ2-7	TRBV4-3	TRBD1	TGCGCCAGCAGCCACCAAGCGGGACAGGGTAGCCACGAGCAGTACTTC	CASSHQAGQGSHEQYF
.	TRBJ1-5	TRBV25-1	.	TGTGCCAGCGGCCAACAGGGCAATCAGCCCCAGCATTTT	CASGQQGNQPQHF
.	TRBJ2-1	TRBV27	TRBD2	TGTGCCAGCAACTACCTTAGCGGGAGCGTTCTCCACAATGAGCAGTTCTTC	CASNYLSGSVLHNEQFF
.	TRBJ2-7	TRBV27	TRBD2	TGTGCCAGCAGATACCTAGCGGGGGGCTCCTACGAGCAGTACTTC	CASRYLAGGSYEQYF
few	TRBJ2-7	TRBV2	.	TGTGCCAGCAGGGAAGCCGAGCAGTACTTC	CASREAEQYF
.	TRBJ1-1	TRBV7-9	TRBD1	TGTGCCAGCGGACAGGGAGCGAACACTGAAGCTTTCTTT	CASGQGANTEAFF
.	TRBJ2-2	TRBV19	TRBD2	TGTGCCAGTAGTCCTAGCGGGGGGTTCACCGGGGAGCTGTTTTTT	CASSPSGGFTGELFF
.	TRBJ2-7	TRBV10-3	TRBD1	TGTGCCATCAGAGTACAGGGGAACGAGCAGTACTTC	CAIRVQGNEQYF
.	TRBJ2-1	TRBV28	.	TGTGCCCTCAGCGGTGGGCAGCCGGCGAATGAGCAGTTCTTC	CALSGGQPANEQFF
.	TRBJ2-5	TRBV27	.	TGTGCCAGCAGTTTATACGGGACGGTACAAGAGACCCAGTACTTC	CASSLYGTVQETQYF
few	TRBJ2-7	TRBV27	TRBD2	TGTGCCAGCAGTTTAAGGGGACTAGCGGAGGTCTCCTACGAGCAGTACTTC	CASSLRGLAEVSYEQYF
.	TRBJ1-5	TRBV27	TRBD1	TGTGCCAGCAGTGCGACAGGGGATGTTCAGCCCCAGCATTTT	CASSATGDVQPQHF
.	TRBJ2-7	TRBV5-1	TRBD2	TGCGCCAGCAGCTTAGGACTAGCGGGTATCTACGAGCAGTACTTC	CASSLGLAGIYEQYF
.	TRBJ2-1	TRBV13	.	TGTGCCAGCAGTCCCCCCTACAATGAGCAGTTCTTC	CASSPPYNEQFF
once	TRBJ2-1	TRBV20-1	TRBD1	TGCAGTGCTAGGGTGGGACAGGGTGAGTTCTTC	CSARVGQGEFF
.	TRBJ1-6	TRBV6-6	TRBD1	TGTGCCAGCAGTTACTCGCAGGACAGGGTGTCACCCCTCCACTTT	CASSYSQDRVSPLHF
.	TRBJ1-2	TRBV6-6	.	TGTGCCAGCAGTTACTCTGCAGGTGGGGATGGCTACACCTTC	CASSYSAGGDGYTF
.	TRBJ1-6	TRBV9	.	TGTGCCAGCAGTGGAATGGGTCGGAGGCATTCACCCCTCCACTTT	CASSGMGRRHSPLHF
.	TRBJ2-7	TRBV9	TRBD1	TGTGCCAGCAGCGCGGCCGGGACAGGGTTCTACGAGCAGTACTTC	CASSAAGTGFYEQYF
.	TRBJ2-5	TRBV6-5	.	TGTGCCAGCAGCGATCGGACAGAACCAGAGACCCAGTACTTC	CASSDRTEPETQYF
.	TRBJ2-7	TRBV29-1	.	TGCAGCGTTGAAAGTTGGACGGTACCTTACGAGCAGTACTTC	CSVESWTVPYEQYF
.	TRBJ2-2	TRBV5-6	.	TGTGCCAGCAGCAGTTCGGACTCCTCGAACACCGGGGAGCTGTTTTTT	CASSSSDSSNTGELFF
.	TRBJ2-2	TRBV7-9	TRBD1	TGTGCCAGCAGTCATACAGGGGGCTCTACCGGGGAGCTGTTTTTT	CASSHTGGSTGELFF
.	TRBJ1-2	TRBV4-1	.	TGCGCCAGCAGCCAAGGGGGTCCCCAGGCCCCCTATGGGAACTATGGCTACACCTTC	CASSQGGPQAPYGNYGYTF
.	TRBJ1-2	TRBV4-3	.	TGCGCCAGCAGCCAAGATACCGTAAACTATGGCTACACCTTC	CASSQDTVNYGYTF
.	TRBJ2-3	TRBV18	.	TGTGCCAGCTCACCACGATTGCAGGTCACAGATACGCAGTATTTT	CASSPRLQVTDTQYF
.	TRBJ2-7	TRBV6-5	.	TGTGCCAGCAGTCTCGCCGGGACTTCCCACTACGAGCAGTACTTC	CASSLAGTSHYEQYF
few	TRBJ2-5	TRBV5-6	.	TGTGCCAGCAGCTCGGACGGCGAAGAGACCCAGTACTTC	CASSSDGEETQYF
.	TRBJ2-3	TRBV5-6	TRBD2	TGTGCCAGCAGCTTGGGGACTAGCGGGAGTAAAGATACGCAGTATTTT	CASSLGTSGSKDTQYF
many	TRBJ2-1	TRBV4-3	TRBD2	TGCGCCAGCAGCCAAGAAGGGACTAGCGGGGTCAATGAGCAGTTCTTC	CASSQEGTSGVNEQFF